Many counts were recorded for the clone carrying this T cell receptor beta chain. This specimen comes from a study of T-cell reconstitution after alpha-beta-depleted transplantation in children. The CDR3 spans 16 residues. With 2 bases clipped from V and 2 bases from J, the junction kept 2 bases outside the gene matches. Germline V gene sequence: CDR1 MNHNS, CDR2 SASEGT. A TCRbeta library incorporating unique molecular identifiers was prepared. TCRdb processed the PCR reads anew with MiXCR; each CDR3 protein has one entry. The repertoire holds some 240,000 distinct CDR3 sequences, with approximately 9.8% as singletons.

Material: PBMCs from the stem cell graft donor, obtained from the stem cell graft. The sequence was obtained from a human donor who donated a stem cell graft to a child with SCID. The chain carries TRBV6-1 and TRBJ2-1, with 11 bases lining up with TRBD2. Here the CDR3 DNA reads TGTGCCAGCAGTGAACTTAGCGGGGGGGCCTACAATGAGCAGTTCTTC. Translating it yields CASSELSGGAYNEQFF.